This T cell receptor beta chain was profiled in a study of CD8 T cells in ankylosing spondylitis. Germline assignment: CDR1 LGHDT and CDR2 YNNKEL (reference sequence). The CDR3 loop spans 15 amino acids. V shed 5 bases and J shed 3 bases, with 13 bases lying between them. Libraries of TCR beta came from quantitative 5'-RACE with molecular barcodes. TCRdb used MiXCR to reprocess the 5' RACE reads, holding one entry per CDR3 protein. The sample yields about 280,000 distinct CDR3 sequences, over 15% seen once. This clonotype was counted a few times. What it recognizes is unknown. Study findings and constraints: In ankylosing spondylitis blood, a motif of 7 to 9 highly homologous TCR beta variants appeared characteristic.

The genes are TRBV3-1 and TRBJ2-2; no clear D. This sequence was found in a male donor with ankylosing spondylitis or in good health (not recorded which). The material sequenced was blood, either unsorted or a sorted T cell fraction (not recorded which). The CDR3 nucleotides read TGTGCCAGCAGCTCCTATAGGCGGTACACCGGGGAGCTGTTTTTT. Translated: CASSSYRRYTGELFF.